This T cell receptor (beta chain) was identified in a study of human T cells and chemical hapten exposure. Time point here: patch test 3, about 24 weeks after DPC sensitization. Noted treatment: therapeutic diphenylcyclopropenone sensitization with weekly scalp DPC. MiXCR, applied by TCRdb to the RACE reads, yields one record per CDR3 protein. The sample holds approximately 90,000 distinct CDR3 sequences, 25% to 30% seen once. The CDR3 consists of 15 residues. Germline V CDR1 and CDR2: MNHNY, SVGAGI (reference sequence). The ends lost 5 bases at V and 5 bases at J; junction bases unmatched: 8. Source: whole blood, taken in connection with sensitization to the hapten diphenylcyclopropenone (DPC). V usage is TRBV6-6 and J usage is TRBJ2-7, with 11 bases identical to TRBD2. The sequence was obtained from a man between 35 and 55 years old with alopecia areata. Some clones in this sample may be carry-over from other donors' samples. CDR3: CASSPVAGGPNEQYF. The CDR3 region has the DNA TGTGCCAGCAGTCCCGTAGCGGGAGGGCCGAACGAGCAGTACTTC.